These T cell receptor beta chains were read from a single sample in a study of blood T cell repertoires in COVID-19. The data were produced by immunoSEQ multiplex PCR, yet TCRdb's version contains in-frame clones alone and is incomplete. The sample has a few hundred thousand clones, less than 90% seen once; the top ten hold approximately 3.1%. Material for sequencing was PBMCs or T cells enriched from blood (not recorded which). Every receptor here comes from a woman in her twenties or thirties who had recovered from COVID-19. Each CDR3 is given with its conserved first and last residue. D genes are given only for firm matches. Rows give clone size only sometimes, using once, few, many, or a class for an expanded clone.

TRBV24-1	TRBJ1-1	NA	NA	TGTGCCACCGCGACGGGTTGGAGCACTGAAGCTTTCTTT	CATATGWSTEAFF
TRBV19	TRBJ2-5	NA	few	TGTGCCAGTAGCAGGGGTCAAGAGACCCAGTACTTC	CASSRGQETQYF
TRBV5-1	TRBJ2-7	TRBD1	NA	TGCGCCAGCAGCCACTCCGGGACAGGGGCCCTCCCAGGTGACGAGCAGTACTTC	CASSHSGTGALPGDEQYF
TRBV12-5	TRBJ1-5	TRBD1	NA	TGTGCTAGTGGTTCCTCACAGGGGGCTAGCAATCAGCCCCAGCATTTT	CASGSSQGASNQPQHF
TRBV2	TRBJ1-2	NA	NA	TGTGCCAGCAGTGATCCAGGGTTTAATGGCTACACCTTC	CASSDPGFNGYTF
TRBV27	TRBJ2-2	NA	NA	TGTGCCAGCAGTTTGTTGGTGAACATTGCGAACACCGGGGAGCTGTTTTTT	CASSLLVNIANTGELFF
TRBV12-5	TRBJ2-1	TRBD1	few	TGTGCTAGTGGTTTGGGGGACAGGAACAATGAGCAGTTCTTC	CASGLGDRNNEQFF
TRBV6-5	TRBJ2-7	NA	NA	TGTGCCAGCAGTTACTCACTCTGGTACGAGCAGTACTTC	CASSYSLWYEQYF
TRBV7-9	TRBJ2-1	TRBD2	NA	TGTGCCAGCAGCCCAATCCAAGGAGTCGGGAGGGCCACTGAGCAGTTCTTC	CASSPIQGVGRATEQFF
TRBV7-9	TRBJ1-3	NA	NA	TGTGCCAGCAGCCCAGGGGAAGCGTTTGGAAACACCATATATTTT	CASSPGEAFGNTIYF
TRBV7-9	TRBJ2-2	TRBD1	NA	TGTGCCAGCAGCTATACAGGGGGTTTGACCGGGGAGCTGTTTTTT	CASSYTGGLTGELFF
TRBV15	TRBJ2-5	NA	NA	TGTGCCACCAGCAGCCGACGGGGGATGGAGACCCAGTACTTC	CATSSRRGMETQYF
TRBV10-3	TRBJ2-1	TRBD1	NA	TGTGCCATCAGTTCCCACGGGACAGGTGACAATGAGCAGTTCTTC	CAISSHGTGDNEQFF
TRBV5-1	TRBJ1-1	NA	NA	TGCGCCAGCAGCCCACACGATAGCGCCACTGAAGCTTTCTTT	CASSPHDSATEAFF
TRBV27	TRBJ2-1	TRBD2	NA	TGTGCCAGCAGTTTGACTAGCGGGAGGGCCGGGCTTTCCTACAATGAGCAGTTCTTC	CASSLTSGRAGLSYNEQFF
TRBV9	TRBJ2-7	NA	NA	TGTGCCAGCAGCGTAGATAGCATTAGCTCCTACGAGCAGTACTTC	CASSVDSISSYEQYF
TRBV28	TRBJ2-3	TRBD2	few	TGTGCCAGCAGCCGTAGCGGGGAGGCCCCAGATACGCAGTATTTT	CASSRSGEAPDTQYF
TRBV29-1	TRBJ1-2	NA	NA	TGCAGCGTTGTCCCTACCGACATGATTGATGGCTACACCTTC	CSVVPTDMIDGYTF
TRBV2	TRBJ2-3	TRBD2	NA	TGTGCCAGCAGTGTCTTAAGCGGGGTAGGGATCGGCACAGATACGCAGTATTTT	CASSVLSGVGIGTDTQYF
TRBV5-6	TRBJ2-6	NA	NA	TGTGCCAGCAGCTTGGTACAGGCCTCCCTCTCTGGGGCCAACGTCCTGACTTTC	CASSLVQASLSGANVLTF
TRBV15	TRBJ1-5	TRBD1	NA	TGTGCCACCAGCGTCCGGGACAGGGCCCAGCCCCAGCATTTT	CATSVRDRAQPQHF
TRBV5-1	TRBJ1-4	NA	NA	TGCGCCAGCAGCTTGGGGAGCGGGAATGAAAAACTGTTTTTT	CASSLGSGNEKLFF
TRBV19	TRBJ2-1	NA	once	TGTGCCAGTAGTACTAGCGTAGGGGTGCAGTTCTTC	CASSTSVGVQFF
TRBV4-1	TRBJ2-3	TRBD2	NA	TGCGCCAGCAGCCGTCAACTAGCGGGGGAGTACACAGATACGCAGTATTTT	CASSRQLAGEYTDTQYF
TRBV11-2	TRBJ1-1	TRBD1	NA	TGTGCCAGCAGTCCCGGACAGGGGAAAACTTTCTTT	CASSPGQGKTFF
TRBV28	TRBJ2-1	TRBD1	NA	TGTGCCAGCAGTTCACCGGGACAGGGGAACAATGAGCAGTTCTTC	CASSSPGQGNNEQFF
TRBV13	TRBJ1-2	TRBD1	NA	TGTGCCAGCAGCTTCCGGCAGACAGGGCATGGCTACACCTTC	CASSFRQTGHGYTF
TRBV6-5	TRBJ2-2	TRBD1	few	TGTGCCAGCAGTCGACAGGGGAACACCGGGGAGCTGTTTTTT	CASSRQGNTGELFF
TRBV5-1	TRBJ1-1	NA	few	TGCGCCAGCAGCTTGGCAAACAGGAAAGATGAAGCTTTCTTT	CASSLANRKDEAFF
TRBV7-3	TRBJ1-2	TRBD1	NA	TGTGCCAGCAGCTTATATACAGGGGATGGCTACACCTTC	CASSLYTGDGYTF
TRBV6-5	TRBJ2-5	NA	NA	TGTGCCAGCAGCCCCTACCAGCGAGGGGGGACCCAGTACTTC	CASSPYQRGGTQYF
TRBV29-1	TRBJ1-4	NA	NA	TGCAGCGTTGAGGGGGGTTCAACTAATGAAAAACTGTTTTTT	CSVEGGSTNEKLFF
TRBV9	TRBJ1-1	NA	NA	TGTGCCAGCAGCCGTCCCGGAGGAGGATTCACTGAAGCTTTCTTT	CASSRPGGGFTEAFF
TRBV3-1/TRBV3-2	TRBJ1-2	NA	NA	TGTGCCAGCAGCCAGCAGGGGTATGGCTACACCTTC	CASSQQGYGYTF
TRBV5-1	TRBJ2-7	NA	NA	TGCGCCAGCAGCTTGGGACTCGGGAATAACTACGAGCAGTACTTC	CASSLGLGNNYEQYF
TRBV18	TRBJ2-3	NA	NA	TGTGCCAGCTCCCGCCTAGCGTCTAGCACAGATACGCAGTATTTT	CASSRLASSTDTQYF
TRBV27	TRBJ2-7	NA	NA	TGTGCCAGCAGTTCCACAACCCTAGCTTACGAGCAGTACTTC	CASSSTTLAYEQYF
TRBV5-4	TRBJ2-7	TRBD2	NA	TGTGCCAGCAGCTTAGGGGGCGGAGCGGGAGGTTCCTCCTACGAGCAGTACTTC	CASSLGGGAGGSSYEQYF
TRBV12-3/TRBV12-4	TRBJ1-1	NA	NA	TGTGCCAGCAGAAAAAGGGGGGAAGCTTTCTTT	CASRKRGEAFF
TRBV6-5	TRBJ1-2	TRBD1	NA	TGTGCCAACAGGACAGGACTCTTTAACTATGGCTACACCTTC	CANRTGLFNYGYTF
TRBV4-1	TRBJ1-4	NA	once	TGCGCCAGCAGCACCCAGGGGTTTCATGAAAAACTGTTTTTT	CASSTQGFHEKLFF
TRBV5-1	TRBJ1-1	NA	once	TGCGCCAGCAGCCCCAATCCGGACAGTTCTGAAGCTTTCTTT	CASSPNPDSSEAFF
TRBV6-5	TRBJ1-5	NA	NA	TGTGCCAGCAGTTACTCGGTGGGGGCCGGTCAGCCCCAGCATTTT	CASSYSVGAGQPQHF
TRBV30	TRBJ1-2	TRBD1	NA	TGTGCCTGGAACCCCACAGGGGGCCATTCAAATGGCTACACCTTC	CAWNPTGGHSNGYTF
TRBV2	TRBJ1-4	TRBD1	few	TGTGCCAGCAGTTTGATGGGACAGGGATATAATGAAAAACTGTTTTTT	CASSLMGQGYNEKLFF
TRBV3-1/TRBV3-2	TRBJ2-3	TRBD2	NA	TGTGCCAGCAGCCTGGGCGGCAGGGGGCTGGTCCTAGCGGGAGGTTCTAGCACAGATACGCAGTATTTT	CASSLGGRGLVLAGGSSTDTQYF
TRBV25-1	TRBJ2-3	TRBD2	NA	TGTGCCAGCAGCCAGACTAGCGGGAAGAGCACAGATACGCAGTATTTT	CASSQTSGKSTDTQYF
TRBV5-1	TRBJ1-4	TRBD1	NA	TGCGCCAGCAGCTGGGGACAGGGGGGAAATGAAAAACTGTTTTTT	CASSWGQGGNEKLFF
TRBV5-4	TRBJ2-3	TRBD2	NA	TGTGCCAGCAGCTTGATCGGGAGGAGCCGCACAGATACGCAGTATTTT	CASSLIGRSRTDTQYF
TRBV7-9	TRBJ2-3	TRBD2	NA	TGTGCCAGCAGCTCCCTAGCGGGGGGAAGCACAGATACGCAGTATTTT	CASSSLAGGSTDTQYF
TRBV12-3/TRBV12-4	TRBJ2-7	NA	NA	TGTGCCAGCAGTTTCGCGGGGATCGAGCAGTACTTC	CASSFAGIEQYF
TRBV7-6	TRBJ2-2	TRBD1	NA	TGTGCCAGCAGAAATTACCAGGGGGACGGGGAGCTGTTTTTT	CASRNYQGDGELFF
TRBV3-1/TRBV3-2	TRBJ2-2	TRBD2	NA	TGTGCCAGCAGCCAAGCTTGGACTAGCGTAGACACCGGGGAGCTGTTTTTT	CASSQAWTSVDTGELFF
TRBV7-3	TRBJ2-1	TRBD2	NA	TGTGCCAGCAGCCCCAGCCGGGACTATTCCTACAATGAGCAGTTCTTC	CASSPSRDYSYNEQFF
TRBV28	TRBJ1-6	NA	NA	TGTGCCAGCAGTTTTGTAGGCCAGGGGCCTTCACCCCTCCACTTT	CASSFVGQGPSPLHF
TRBV28	TRBJ1-1	NA	NA	TGTGCCAGCACTTCACCCTCTGGGCGAACTGAAGCTTTCTTT	CASTSPSGRTEAFF